The TCR beta chain under discussion was sequenced for a study of cytomegalovirus exposure and HLA in healthy donors. Amplification used 60 Vbeta primers and 13 Jbeta primers. This table comes from immunoSEQ multiplex PCR, and its TCRdb copy is limited to in-frame clones, with some not included. This repertoire shows over 100,000 clones, around four fifths found once; its top ten account for roughly 1.4%. Germline assignment: CDR1 MNHEY and CDR2 SVGAGI. This CDR3 comprises 14 residues. Between the trimmed V and J ends, which lost 10 bases and 2 bases, there was a span of 16 bases. The V gene is TRBV6-5, the J gene TRBJ2-3; a weak D match, TRBD2 (7 bases). The TCR originated in a middle-aged man in good health and CMV-seronegative. Sequenced input: PBMCs. CDR3 in amino acids: CATGGRGFTDTQYF. CDR3 DNA sequence: TGTGCCACCGGGGGGCGAGGATTCACAGATACGCAGTATTTT.